Sequencing of this T cell receptor (beta chain) was carried out in a study of blood T cell repertoires in COVID-19. Across the whole study: Sample material is recorded as cDNA or gDNA derived from T cells, B-cell-depleted T cells, or PBMCs.

Assay: immunoSEQ multiplex PCR; the TCRdb copy retains only in-frame clones and omits some. The data hold about 190,000 clones, with roughly 80% observed a single time. Specimen: peripheral blood. The receptor was isolated from a human donor in a cohort sampled during active COVID-19.

CDR3 in DNA: TGTGCCAGCAGCCAAGCGGGACAGCAAGAGACCCAGTACTTC. The encoded protein is CASSQAGQQETQYF. The rearrangement links TRBV3-1 (or the pseudogene TRBV3-2) to TRBJ2-5, with 7 positions matching TRBD1. CDR1 is LGHDT, CDR2 YNNKEL, per germline (reference sequence). The CDR3 extends over 14 amino acids. V was pared by 1 base and J by 2 bases, with 1 base of the junction left unmatched.